What follows are 9 T cell receptor beta chains derived from one specimen sequenced in a study of blood T cells in healthy people across ages. A sample-barcoded 5' primer and a J-beta primer mix were used in a second PCR of roughly 6 to 11 cycles. Each CDR3 protein gets one entry after TCRdb re-called the 5' RACE reads with MiXCR. The table shows fewer than 700,000 distinct CDR3 sequences, with approximately 40% occurring only once. Sequencing was carried out using blood. Source of these receptors: a man at least 80 years old in good health.

The V gene is TRBV25-1, the J gene TRBJ2-7; weak D call: TRBD1 (5 bases). Looked up from germline, CDR1 is MGHDK and CDR2 is SYGVNS. This CDR3 has 16 amino acids. The V end lost 5 bases, the J end lost 3 bases, and 20 bases lay between the germline ends. CDR3 in DNA: TGTGCCAGCAGTTCCTCGGACAAGTGGGTGAGCTACGAGCAGTACTTC. Translation gives CASSSSDKWVSYEQYF.

The chain employs TRBV29-1 and TRBJ2-1; 9 bases agree with TRBD1. The DNA end lines up better with TRBJ2-7; the J call may be wrong. Germline V gene sequence: CDR1 SQVTM, CDR2 ANQGSEA. This CDR3 has 14 amino acids. The CDR3 nucleotides read TGCAGCGCCGTTGGGACAGGGTACTACAATGAGCAGTACTTC. It is translated as CSAVGTGYYNEQYF.

Regarding this clonotype: This may stem from a read error, because a much larger clone lies one nucleotide away. The chain is built from TRBV12-3 or TRBV12-4 and TRBJ1-2; 7 nucleotides agree with TRBD1. The CDR3 loop spans 13 amino acids. The CDR3 spells CTSSPDRVHGYTF. The CDR3 DNA sequence: TGTACCAGCAGCCCTGACAGGGTTCATGGCTACACCTTC.

To note about this clonotype: A much larger clone is a single base away; this may be a read error. The chain couples TRBV10-3 to TRBJ1-5, with D uncertain. Germline V lookup: CDR1 ENHRY, CDR2 SYGVKD. Trimming pared 3 bases from V and 2 bases from J, leaving 8 bases between. This CDR3 contains 14 residues. CDR3: CAISDDGGNQPQHF. In nucleotides, the CDR3 is TGTGCCATCAGTGATGATGGTGGCAATCAGCCCCAGCATTTT.

The chain carries TRBV18 and TRBJ2-1; TRBD1 agrees at 9 bases. Germline CDR1 and CDR2: KGHSH and LQKENI. V lost 3 bases, J lost 8 bases, and 8 bases stayed unmatched. CDR3 length: 15 residues. Written as DNA, the CDR3 is TGTGCCAGCTCACCGTCCGGGACAGGGTTGTATGAGCAGTTCTTC. It codes for CASSPSGTGLYEQFF.

This clonotype was observed a handful of times. The rearrangement links TRBV10-1 to TRBJ2-3; D unclear. Trimming stripped 3 bases from V and 6 bases from J, with 16 bases between. Per germline, CDR1 WNHNN and CDR2 SYGVQD (reference sequence). The CDR3 extends over 15 amino acids. The CDR3, as DNA: TGCGCCAGCAGTGAAGTTTCGGGCTATCTGGATACGCAGTATTTT. Its translation: CASSEVSGYLDTQYF.

To note about this clonotype: The CDR3 ends on some other residue instead of the conserved phenylalanine or tryptophan, so this is likely a read error. The chain is built from TRBV5-1 and TRBJ2-6, with 8 bases matching TRBD1. V lost 4 bases to trimming and J lost 0 bases; unmatched junction nucleotides: 6. Germline CDR1 reads SGHRS; CDR2 reads YFSETQ. The CDR3 loop spans 17 amino acids. For the CDR3, the DNA is TGCGCCAGCAGCCCTGGGACAGGTCTCTCTGGGGCCAACGTCCTGACTATC. This gives the protein CASSPGTGLSGANVLTI.

The chain carries TRBV20-1 and TRBJ2-3; TRBD2 matches at 7 bases. Trimming cost V 2 bases and J 2 bases; bases outside gene matches: 4. The germline CDR1 and CDR2 sequences are DFQATT and SNEGSKA (reference sequence). CDR3 size: 14 residues. In DNA form, the CDR3 reads TGCAGTGCTAGATCTAGCGGAAACACAGATACGCAGTATTTT. Translation gives CSARSSGNTDTQYF.

This sequence joins TRBV4-3 and TRBJ2-1, with D possibly matching TRBD2 (5 bases). With 0 bases removed from V and 6 bases from J, the gap between germline ends came to 12 bases. Germline CDR1 LGHNA, CDR2 YSLEER. This CDR3 has 15 residues. The CDR3: CASSQDSLAINEQFF. As DNA, the CDR3 is TGCGCCAGCAGCCAAGATAGTCTAGCCATCAATGAGCAGTTCTTC.